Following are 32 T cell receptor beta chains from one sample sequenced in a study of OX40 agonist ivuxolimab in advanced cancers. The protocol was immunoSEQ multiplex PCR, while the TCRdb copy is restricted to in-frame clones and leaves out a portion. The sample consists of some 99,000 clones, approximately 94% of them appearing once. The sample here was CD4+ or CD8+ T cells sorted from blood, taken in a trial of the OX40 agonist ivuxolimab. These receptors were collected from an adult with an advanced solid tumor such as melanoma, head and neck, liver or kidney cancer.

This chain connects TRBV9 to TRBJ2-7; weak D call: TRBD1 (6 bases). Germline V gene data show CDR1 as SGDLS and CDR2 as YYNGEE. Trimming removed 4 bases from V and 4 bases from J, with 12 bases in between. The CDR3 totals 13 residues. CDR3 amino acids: CASSKQTGYEQYF. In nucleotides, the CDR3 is TGTGCCAGCAGCAAACAGACAGGTTACGAGCAGTACTTC.

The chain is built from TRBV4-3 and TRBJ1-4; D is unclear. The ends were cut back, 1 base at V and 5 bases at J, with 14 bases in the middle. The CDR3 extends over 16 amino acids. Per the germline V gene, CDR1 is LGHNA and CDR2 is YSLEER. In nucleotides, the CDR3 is TGCGCCAGCAGCCAAGCCTTAAGGTTGGAGAATGAAAAACTGTTTTTT. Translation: CASSQALRLENEKLFF.

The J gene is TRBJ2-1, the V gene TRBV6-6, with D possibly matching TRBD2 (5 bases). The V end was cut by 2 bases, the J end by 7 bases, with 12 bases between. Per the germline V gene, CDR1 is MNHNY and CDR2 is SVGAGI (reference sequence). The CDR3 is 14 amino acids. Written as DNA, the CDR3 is TGTGCCAGCAGTTACAGCGGCCTGGGGAATGAGCAGTTCTTC. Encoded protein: CASSYSGLGNEQFF.

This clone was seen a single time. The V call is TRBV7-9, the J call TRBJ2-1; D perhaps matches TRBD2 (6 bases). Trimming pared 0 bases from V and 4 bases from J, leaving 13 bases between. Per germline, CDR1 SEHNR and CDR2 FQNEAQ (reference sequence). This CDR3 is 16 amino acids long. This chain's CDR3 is CASSLALRELYNEQFF. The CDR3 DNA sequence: TGTGCCAGCAGCTTAGCGCTGCGGGAACTATACAATGAGCAGTTCTTC.

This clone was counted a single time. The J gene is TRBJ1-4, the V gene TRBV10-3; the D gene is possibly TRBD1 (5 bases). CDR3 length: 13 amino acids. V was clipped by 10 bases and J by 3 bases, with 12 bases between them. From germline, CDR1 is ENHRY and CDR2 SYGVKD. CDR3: CATRDQSNEKLFF. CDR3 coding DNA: TGTGCCACTAGGGACCAGTCTAATGAAAAACTGTTTTTT.

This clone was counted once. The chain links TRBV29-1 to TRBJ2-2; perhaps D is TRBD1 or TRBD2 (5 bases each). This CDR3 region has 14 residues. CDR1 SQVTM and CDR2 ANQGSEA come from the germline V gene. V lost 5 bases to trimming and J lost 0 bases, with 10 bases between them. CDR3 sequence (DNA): TGCAGCGTTAAGGGACCGTCGAACACCGGGGAGCTGTTTTTT. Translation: CSVKGPSNTGELFF.

CDR3 bases: TGTGCCACCCGGGAGGGAGCTTCCTTCGCAGATACGCAGTATTTT. It yields the protein CATREGASFADTQYF. The genes are TRBV25-1 and TRBJ2-3; 8 bases are shared with TRBD2. This CDR3 region has 15 residues. From germline, CDR1 is MGHDK and CDR2 SYGVNS. V shed 10 bases, J shed 4 bases, and the junction held 13 bases outside the gene matches. Drawing the rest from reference TRBV25-1 and TRBJ2-3, the complete variable domain is EADIYQTPRYLVIGTGKKITLECSQTMGHDKMYWYQQDPGMELHLIHYSYGVNSTEKGDLSSESTVSRIRTEHFPLTLESARPSHTSQYLCATREGASFADTQYFGPGTRLTVL.

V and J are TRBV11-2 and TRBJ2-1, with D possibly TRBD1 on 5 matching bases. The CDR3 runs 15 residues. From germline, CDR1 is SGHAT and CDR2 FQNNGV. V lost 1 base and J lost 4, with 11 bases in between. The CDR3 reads CASSLVAGLYNEQFF. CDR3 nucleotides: TGTGCCAGCAGCTTAGTAGCAGGGCTTTACAATGAGCAGTTCTTC.

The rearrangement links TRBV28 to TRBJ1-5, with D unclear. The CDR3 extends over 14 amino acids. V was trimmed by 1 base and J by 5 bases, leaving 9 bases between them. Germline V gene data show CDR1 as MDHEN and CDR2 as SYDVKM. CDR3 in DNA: TGTGCCAGCAGTTTATTTGGGGTCTATCAGCCCCAGCATTTT. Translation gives CASSLFGVYQPQHF.

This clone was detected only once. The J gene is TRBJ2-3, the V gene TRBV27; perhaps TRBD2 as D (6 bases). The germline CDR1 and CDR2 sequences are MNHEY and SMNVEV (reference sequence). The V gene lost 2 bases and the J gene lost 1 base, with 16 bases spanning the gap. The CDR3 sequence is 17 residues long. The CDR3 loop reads CASSLGQGWEGTDTQYF. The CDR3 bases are TGTGCCAGCAGTTTAGGACAAGGGTGGGAGGGCACAGATACGCAGTATTTT.

CDR3 sequence reads: CASSQNRGPTEAFF. Written as DNA, the CDR3 is TGTGCCAGCAGTCAGAACAGGGGGCCCACTGAAGCTTTCTTT. The chain has TRBV6-1 and TRBJ1-1; 9 bases match TRBD1. The trim removed 5 bases at V and 4 bases at J, leaving 5 bases unmatched. Germline values: CDR1 MNHNS, CDR2 SASEGT. There are 14 residues in the CDR3.

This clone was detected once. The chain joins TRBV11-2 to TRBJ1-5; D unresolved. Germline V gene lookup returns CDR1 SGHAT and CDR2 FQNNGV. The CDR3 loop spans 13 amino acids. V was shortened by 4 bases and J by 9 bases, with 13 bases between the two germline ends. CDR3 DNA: TGTGCCAGCAGCTGGGAAAGGTATGGGCCCCAGCATTTT. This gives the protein CASSWERYGPQHF.

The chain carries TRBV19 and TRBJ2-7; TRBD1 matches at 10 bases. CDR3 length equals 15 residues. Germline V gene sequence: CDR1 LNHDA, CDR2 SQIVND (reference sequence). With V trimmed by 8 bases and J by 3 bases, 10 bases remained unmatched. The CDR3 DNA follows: TGTGCCAGTCGCAACCGGGACAGGGGAGGCTACGAGCAGTACTTC. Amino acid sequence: CASRNRDRGGYEQYF.

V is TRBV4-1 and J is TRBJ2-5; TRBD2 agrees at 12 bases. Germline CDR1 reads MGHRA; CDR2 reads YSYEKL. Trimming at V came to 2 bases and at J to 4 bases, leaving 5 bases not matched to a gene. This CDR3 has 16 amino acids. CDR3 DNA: TGCGCCAGCAGCCAACGAGGACTAGCGGGGACAGAGACCCAGTACTTC. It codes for CASSQRGLAGTETQYF.

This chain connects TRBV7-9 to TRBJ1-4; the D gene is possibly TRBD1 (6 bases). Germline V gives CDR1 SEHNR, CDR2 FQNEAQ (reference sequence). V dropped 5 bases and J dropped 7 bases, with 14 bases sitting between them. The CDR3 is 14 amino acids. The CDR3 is CASSPRQGSEKLFF. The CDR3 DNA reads TGTGCCAGCAGCCCCCGGCAGGGGAGTGAAAAACTGTTTTTT.

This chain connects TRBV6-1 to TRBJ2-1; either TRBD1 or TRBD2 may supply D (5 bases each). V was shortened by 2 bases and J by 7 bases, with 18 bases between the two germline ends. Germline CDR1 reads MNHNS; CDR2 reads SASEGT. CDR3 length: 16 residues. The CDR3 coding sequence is TGTGCCAGCAGTGAATTGAGAGGGGCGCCCCCGAATGAGCAGTTCTTC. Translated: CASSELRGAPPNEQFF.

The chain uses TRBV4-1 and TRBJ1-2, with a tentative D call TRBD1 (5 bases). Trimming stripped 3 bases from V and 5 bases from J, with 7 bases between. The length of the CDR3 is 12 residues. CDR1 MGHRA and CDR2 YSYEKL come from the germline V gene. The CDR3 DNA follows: TGCGCCAGCAGCCAGCCAGGGTATGGCTACACCTTC. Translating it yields CASSQPGYGYTF.

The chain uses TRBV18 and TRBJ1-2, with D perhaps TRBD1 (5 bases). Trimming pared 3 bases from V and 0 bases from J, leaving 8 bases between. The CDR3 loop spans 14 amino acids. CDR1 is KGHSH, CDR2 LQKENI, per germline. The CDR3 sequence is CASSPWGSNYGYTF. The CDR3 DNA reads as TGTGCCAGCTCACCCTGGGGGTCTAACTATGGCTACACCTTC.

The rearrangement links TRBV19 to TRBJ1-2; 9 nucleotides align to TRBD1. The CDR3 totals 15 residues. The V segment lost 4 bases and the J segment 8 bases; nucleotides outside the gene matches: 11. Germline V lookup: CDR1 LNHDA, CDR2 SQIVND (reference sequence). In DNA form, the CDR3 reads TGTGCCAGTAGTAGGCGGAGACAGGGGGTTTGGGGCTACACCTTC. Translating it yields CASSRRRQGVWGYTF.

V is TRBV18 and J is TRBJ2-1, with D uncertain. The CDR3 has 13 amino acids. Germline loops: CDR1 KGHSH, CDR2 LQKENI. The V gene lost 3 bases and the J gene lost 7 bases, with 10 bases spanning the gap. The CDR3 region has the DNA TGTGCCAGCTCACCCTTGCAGGTGAATGAGCAGTTCTTC. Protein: CASSPLQVNEQFF. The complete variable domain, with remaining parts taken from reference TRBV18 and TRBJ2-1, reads NAGVMQNPRHLVRRRGQEARLRCSPMKGHSHVYWYRQLPEEGLKFMVYLQKENIIDESGMPKERFSAEFPKEGPSILRIQQVVRGDSAAYFCASSPLQVNEQFFGPGTRLTVL.

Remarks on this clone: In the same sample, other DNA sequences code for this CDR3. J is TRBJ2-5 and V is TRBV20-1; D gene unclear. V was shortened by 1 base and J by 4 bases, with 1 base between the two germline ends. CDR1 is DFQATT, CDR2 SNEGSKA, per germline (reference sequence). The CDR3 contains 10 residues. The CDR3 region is CSARGETQYF. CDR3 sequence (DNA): TGCAGTGCTAGAGGAGAGACCCAGTACTTC.

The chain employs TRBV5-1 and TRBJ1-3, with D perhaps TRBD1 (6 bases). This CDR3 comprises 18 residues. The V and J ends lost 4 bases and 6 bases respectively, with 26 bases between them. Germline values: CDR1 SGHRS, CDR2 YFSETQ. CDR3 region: CASSRGWDNLPPINTIYF. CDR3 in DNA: TGCGCCAGCAGCCGGGGTTGGGACAACCTACCTCCGATAAACACCATATATTTT.

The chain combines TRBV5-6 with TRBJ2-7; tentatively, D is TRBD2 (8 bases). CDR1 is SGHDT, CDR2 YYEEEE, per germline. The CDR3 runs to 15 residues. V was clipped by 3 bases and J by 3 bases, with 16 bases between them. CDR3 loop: CASSSGGGQIYEQYF. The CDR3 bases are TGTGCCAGCAGCTCGGGAGGGGGACAGATCTACGAGCAGTACTTC.

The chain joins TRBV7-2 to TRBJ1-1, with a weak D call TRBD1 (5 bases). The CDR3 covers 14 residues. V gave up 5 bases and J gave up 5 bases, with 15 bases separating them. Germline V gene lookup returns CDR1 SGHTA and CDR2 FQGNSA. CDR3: CASSLDPGTTEAFF. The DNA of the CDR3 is TGTGCCAGCAGCCTAGACCCGGGGACGACTGAAGCTTTCTTT.

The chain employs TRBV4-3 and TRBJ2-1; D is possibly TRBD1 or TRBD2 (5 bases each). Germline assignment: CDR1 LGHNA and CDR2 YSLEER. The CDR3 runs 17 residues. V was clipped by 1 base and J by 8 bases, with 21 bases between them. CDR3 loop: CASSQGAQRGRLDEQFF. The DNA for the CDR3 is TGCGCCAGCAGCCAAGGGGCACAGAGGGGCCGTTTGGATGAGCAGTTCTTC.

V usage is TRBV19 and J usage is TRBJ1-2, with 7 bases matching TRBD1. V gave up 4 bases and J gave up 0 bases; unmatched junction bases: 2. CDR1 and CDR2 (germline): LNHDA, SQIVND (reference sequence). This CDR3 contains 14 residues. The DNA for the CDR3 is TGTGCCAGTAGTAACACAGGGGCTAACTATGGCTACACCTTC. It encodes CASSNTGANYGYTF.

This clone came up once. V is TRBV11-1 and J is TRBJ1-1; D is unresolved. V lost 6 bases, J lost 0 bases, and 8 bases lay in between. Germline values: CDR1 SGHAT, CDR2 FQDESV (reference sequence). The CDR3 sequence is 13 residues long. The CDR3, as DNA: TGTGCCAGCAGAACCAATATGAACACTGAAGCTTTCTTT. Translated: CASRTNMNTEAFF.

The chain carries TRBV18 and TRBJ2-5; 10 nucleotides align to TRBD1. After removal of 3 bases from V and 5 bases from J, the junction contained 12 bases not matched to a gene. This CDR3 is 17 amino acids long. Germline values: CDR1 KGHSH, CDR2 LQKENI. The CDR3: CASSPTPGQGSVETQYF. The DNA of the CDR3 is TGTGCCAGCTCACCGACACCGGGACAGGGGTCGGTGGAGACCCAGTACTTC.

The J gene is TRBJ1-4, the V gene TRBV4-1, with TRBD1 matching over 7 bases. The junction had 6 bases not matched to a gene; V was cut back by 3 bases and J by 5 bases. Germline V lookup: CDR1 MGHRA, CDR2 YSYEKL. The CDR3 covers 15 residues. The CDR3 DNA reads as TGCGCCAGCAGCCAGACAGGGCCCACAAATGAAAAACTGTTTTTT. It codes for CASSQTGPTNEKLFF.

This CDR3 reads CASSLPGQGNANYGYTF. The CDR3 DNA reads TGTGCCAGCAGCCTTCCGGGACAGGGGAACGCTAACTATGGCTACACCTTC. The V gene is TRBV7-9, the J gene TRBJ1-2; 10 bases are shared with TRBD1. CDR1 and CDR2 (germline): SEHNR, FQNEAQ (reference sequence). This CDR3 has 17 amino acids. Trimming took 5 bases from V and 0 from J; bases not matched to a gene: 9.

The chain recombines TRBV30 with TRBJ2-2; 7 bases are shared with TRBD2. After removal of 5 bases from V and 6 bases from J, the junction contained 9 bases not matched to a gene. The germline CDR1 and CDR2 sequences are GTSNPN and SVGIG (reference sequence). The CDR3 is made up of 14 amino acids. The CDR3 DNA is TGTGCCTGGTGCTGGGGAGGGGCAGCCGGGGAGCTGTTTTTT. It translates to CAWCWGGAAGELFF.

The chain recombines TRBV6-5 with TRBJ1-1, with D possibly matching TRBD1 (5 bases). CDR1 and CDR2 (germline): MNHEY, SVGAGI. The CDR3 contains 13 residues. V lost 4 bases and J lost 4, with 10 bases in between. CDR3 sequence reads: CASSLPGTTEAFF. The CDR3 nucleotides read TGTGCCAGCAGTTTACCAGGGACCACTGAAGCTTTCTTT.